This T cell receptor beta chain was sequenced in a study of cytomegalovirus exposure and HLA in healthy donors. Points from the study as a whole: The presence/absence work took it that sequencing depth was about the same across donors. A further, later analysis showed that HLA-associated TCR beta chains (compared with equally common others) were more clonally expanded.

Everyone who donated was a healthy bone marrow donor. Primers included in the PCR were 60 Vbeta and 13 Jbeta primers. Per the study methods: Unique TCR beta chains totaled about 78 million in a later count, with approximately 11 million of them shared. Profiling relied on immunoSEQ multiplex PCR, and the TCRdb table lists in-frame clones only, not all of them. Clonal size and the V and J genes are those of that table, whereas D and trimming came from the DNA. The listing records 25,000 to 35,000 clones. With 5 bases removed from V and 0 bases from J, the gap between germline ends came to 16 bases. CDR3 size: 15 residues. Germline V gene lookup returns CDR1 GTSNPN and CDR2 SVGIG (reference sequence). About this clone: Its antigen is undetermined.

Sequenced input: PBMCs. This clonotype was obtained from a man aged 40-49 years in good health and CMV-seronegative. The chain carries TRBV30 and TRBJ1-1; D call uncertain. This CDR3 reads CAWGEGGRLNTEAFF. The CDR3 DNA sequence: TGTGCCTGGGGGGAAGGTGGGAGGTTGAACACTGAAGCTTTCTTT.